These 20 T cell receptor beta chains were sequenced from one sample in a study of T cell repertoires in cytomegalovirus infection. Their antigens remain unidentified. A single record per CDR3 protein comes from TCRdb applying MiXCR to the reads. The sample has some 110,000 distinct CDR3 sequences; roughly 9.1% are singletons. The sample was PBMCs, sequenced either directly or after in vitro stimulation (not recorded which). Every receptor here comes from a human donor in good health (CMV status not recorded). Some clones in this sample may be carry-over from other donors' samples.

This clonotype occurred many times. The chain is built from TRBV28 and TRBJ2-7, with D possibly TRBD2 on 6 matching bases. Trimming took off 5 bases at V and 3 bases at J, with 14 bases between the two ends. The CDR3 consists of 14 residues. Germline assignment: CDR1 MDHEN and CDR2 SYDVKM. This CDR3 is CASSPMDYLYEQYF. The DNA for the CDR3 is TGTGCCAGCAGTCCGATGGACTACCTCTACGAGCAGTACTTC.

There are many counts of this clonotype. This CDR3 is CASTILGGYTGELFF. The DNA of the CDR3 is TGTGCCAGCACCATCCTCGGCGGATACACCGGGGAGCTGTTTTTT. The chain joins TRBV7-9 to TRBJ2-2; the D is unclear. The length of the CDR3 is 15 residues. Per the germline V gene, CDR1 is SEHNR and CDR2 is FQNEAQ (reference sequence). Between the trimmed V and J ends, which lost 7 bases and 3 bases, there was a span of 15 bases.

The rearrangement links TRBV18 to TRBJ1-2; D is ambiguous. Germline V gene data show CDR1 as KGHSH and CDR2 as LQKENI. The CDR3 is 15 residues long. V dropped 3 bases and J dropped 8 bases, with 19 bases sitting between them. CDR3 amino acids: CASSPPVGRLLGYTF. The CDR3 nucleotides are TGTGCCAGCTCACCTCCTGTCGGCCGGCTTCTCGGCTACACCTTC.

This clonotype was detected ten times or more. V usage is TRBV29-1 and J usage is TRBJ1-2; TRBD1 is a possible D gene (6 bases). The CDR3 length is 14 residues. Per the germline V gene, CDR1 is SQVTM and CDR2 is ANQGSEA. Trimming took 7 bases from V and 4 from J, leaving 19 bases between them. In nucleotides, the CDR3 is TGCAGCGGAAAACGTACAGGGAACCCCTATGGCTACACCTTC. Amino acid sequence: CSGKRTGNPYGYTF.

Ten or more counts support this clonotype. The chain carries TRBV7-2 and TRBJ1-3; D remains unclear. The CDR3 runs 12 residues. The V end was cut by 2 bases, the J end by 9 bases, with 8 bases between. Germline loops: CDR1 SGHTA, CDR2 FQGNSA. The CDR3 coding sequence is TGTGCCAGCAGCTTAATAGTCGGCACCATATATTTT. This sequence encodes CASSLIVGTIYF.

This clonotype appeared a few times. The CDR3 here is CASSADSDNQPQHF. CDR3 nucleotide sequence: TGTGCCAGTAGTGCGGACAGCGACAATCAGCCCCAGCATTTT. This chain connects TRBV19 to TRBJ1-5; D possibly corresponds to TRBD1 (6 bases). There are 14 residues in the CDR3. With 5 bases removed from V and 3 bases from J, the gap between germline ends came to 11 bases. Germline V gene lookup returns CDR1 LNHDA and CDR2 SQIVND (reference sequence).

This clonotype appeared a few times. This chain connects TRBV20-1 to TRBJ1-1; the D gene is possibly TRBD1 (6 bases). Germline assignment: CDR1 DFQATT and CDR2 SNEGSKA (reference sequence). This CDR3 has 12 amino acids. V was clipped by 6 bases and J by 1 base, with 9 bases between them. The CDR3: CSAPQGNTEAFF. CDR3 in DNA: TGCAGTGCACCACAGGGGAACACTGAAGCTTTCTTT.

The genes are TRBV2 and TRBJ1-3; D call uncertain. This CDR3 spans 13 amino acids. Trimming removed 1 base from V and 7 bases from J, with 8 bases in between. Looked up from germline, CDR1 is SNHLY and CDR2 is FYNNEI. CDR3 bases: TGTGCCAGCAGTGAAGAAGCACTTAACACCATATATTTT. Protein product: CASSEEALNTIYF. Full variable domain (remainder filled in from reference TRBV2 and TRBJ1-3): EPEVTQTPSHQVTQMGQEVILRCVPISNHLYFYWYRQILGQKVEFLVSFYNNEISEKSEIFDDQFSVERPDGSNFTLKIRSTKLEDSAMYFCASSEEALNTIYFGEGSWLTVV.

Ten or more counts support this clonotype. The V and J genes are TRBV7-3 and TRBJ2-3; 9 bases agree with TRBD2. Germline loops: CDR1 SGHTA, CDR2 FQGTGA. The CDR3 runs to 15 residues. The V gene end was trimmed by 5 bases and the J gene end by 6 bases; junction bases not matched to a gene: 9. CDR3 nucleotides: TGTGCCAGCAGCCCTCTAGCGGGAACGTGGGATACGCAGTATTTT. Its protein is CASSPLAGTWDTQYF.

This clonotype showed up just a few times. The chain links TRBV5-4 to TRBJ2-1, with TRBD2 matching 13 bases. CDR3 length: 16 residues. The trim removed 0 bases at V and 6 bases at J, leaving 3 bases unmatched. Germline V gene lookup returns CDR1 SGHNT and CDR2 YYREEE (reference sequence). CDR3: CASSLGLAGGGNEQFF. CDR3 coding DNA: TGTGCCAGCAGCTTGGGACTAGCGGGAGGAGGCAATGAGCAGTTCTTC.

This clonotype was observed many times. V usage is TRBV6-1 and J usage is TRBJ2-3; TRBD2 matches at 11 bases. The CDR3 has 16 residues. V lost 8 bases, J lost 5 bases, and 12 bases stayed unmatched. CDR1 MNHNS and CDR2 SASEGT come from the germline V gene. The CDR3 DNA reads as TGTGCCAGCTTTAGGGGTAGCGGGAGGGCCCTAGATACGCAGTATTTT. Amino acid sequence: CASFRGSGRALDTQYF.

This clonotype was detected only a few times. CDR3 sequence reads: CASSPGQGPGTDTQYF. Here the CDR3 DNA reads TGTGCCAGCAGTCCAGGACAGGGCCCGGGCACAGATACGCAGTATTTT. The chain uses TRBV28 and TRBJ2-3; 8 bases fit TRBD1. Unmatched junction bases numbered 8, after V lost 5 bases and J lost 1 base. Germline-derived CDR1 and CDR2 are MDHEN and SYDVKM. The CDR3 totals 16 residues.

The chain links TRBV7-6 to TRBJ2-3; 8 positions agree with TRBD1. The CDR3 covers 16 residues. Germline CDR1 SGHVS, CDR2 FNYEAQ. With 4 bases clipped from V and 3 bases from J, the junction kept 9 bases outside the gene matches. CDR3 sequence (DNA): TGTGCCAGCAGCTCCCTGACAGGGGCCCCGACAGATACGCAGTATTTT. Translating it yields CASSSLTGAPTDTQYF.

The chain uses TRBV11-2 and TRBJ2-7; possibly TRBD1 for D (6 bases). Germline V gives CDR1 SGHAT, CDR2 FQNNGV. V dropped 5 bases and J dropped 4 bases, with 21 bases sitting between them. The CDR3 is 16 amino acids. CDR3 loop: CASSPYPRGMSYEQYV. Written as DNA, the CDR3 is TGTGCCAGCAGCCCATACCCTAGGGGGATGTCTTACGAGCAGTACGTC.

This clonotype was seen repeatedly, ten times or more. The V and J genes are TRBV28 and TRBJ2-3; no definite D call. Germline values: CDR1 MDHEN, CDR2 SYDVKM. V shed 7 bases and J shed 4 bases, with 9 bases lying between them. The CDR3 totals 12 residues. Written as DNA, the CDR3 is TGTGCCAGCATATCACCCTCAGATACGCAGTATTTT. It encodes CASISPSDTQYF.

This clonotype has ten or more counts. The V gene is TRBV7-9, the J gene TRBJ2-1; 10 nucleotides agree with TRBD2. Germline V gene sequence: CDR1 SEHNR, CDR2 FQNEAQ (reference sequence). CDR3 length equals 15 residues. The V gene end was trimmed by 1 base and the J gene end by 4 bases; junction bases not matched to a gene: 1. CDR3 coding DNA: TGTGCCAGCAGCTTAGGAGCGGGGGGGTACAATGAGCAGTTCTTC. Translated: CASSLGAGGYNEQFF.

This rearrangement joins TRBV10-2 to TRBJ2-7, with D perhaps matching TRBD2 (6 bases). Deletions cut 0 bases from V and 4 bases from J, with 7 bases between. The CDR3 covers 13 residues. Germline CDR1 is WSHSY and CDR2 is SAAADI. The CDR3 reads CASSESGGYEQYV. The CDR3 nucleotides read TGCGCCAGCAGTGAGTCGGGGGGTTACGAGCAGTACGTC.

This clonotype was seen at least ten times. The J gene is TRBJ1-1, the V gene TRBV12-3 or TRBV12-4; D remains ambiguous. The CDR3 loop spans 14 amino acids. The V gene lost 6 bases and the J gene lost 0 bases, with 11 bases spanning the gap. The CDR3 region has the DNA TGTGCCAGCAGCTCTACAGCGATGAACACTGAAGCTTTCTTT. Translated: CASSSTAMNTEAFF.

This clonotype was seen repeatedly, ten times or more. V is TRBV7-2 and J is TRBJ2-2; D ambiguous. The CDR3 runs 13 residues. The V and J ends lost 2 bases and 1 base respectively, with 2 bases between them. The germline V gene encodes CDR1 SGHTA and CDR2 FQGNSA. CDR3 amino acids: CASSLMNTGELFF. The CDR3 bases are TGTGCCAGCAGCTTAATGAACACCGGGGAGCTGTTTTTT.

This clonotype was detected ten times or more. The chain carries TRBV7-8 and TRBJ2-3, with D hard to call. Between the trimmed V and J ends, which lost 1 base and 1 base, there was a span of 9 bases. Per the germline V gene, CDR1 is SGHVS and CDR2 is FQNEAQ. The CDR3 runs to 15 residues. The CDR3 DNA is TGTGCCAGCAGCTTAGGTTTCGGTGGCACAGATACGCAGTATTTT. Translation: CASSLGFGGTDTQYF.